A single sample is the source of the 10 T cell receptor beta chains below, sequenced in a study of blood T cell repertoires in COVID-19. The repertoire was sequenced with immunoSEQ multiplex PCR; TCRdb's copy has only in-frame clones and lacks some. The profile shows roughly 97,000 clones, roughly 80% of them singletons. Input material: peripheral blood. The receptors shown here come from a woman aged 80 or over with active or convalescent COVID-19.

This clone occurred a few times. The rearrangement joins TRBV7-2 to TRBJ1-1, with 7 bases matching TRBD1. V gave up 0 bases and J gave up 0 bases; unmatched junction bases: 4. Germline CDR1 reads SGHTA; CDR2 reads FQGNSA. CDR3 length: 16 amino acids. Here the CDR3 DNA reads TGTGCCAGCAGCTTAGCGGGACAGCGATTGAACACTGAAGCTTTCTTT. It is translated as CASSLAGQRLNTEAFF.

V gene TRBV5-1 combines with J gene TRBJ2-3; the match to TRBD1 covers 11 bases. The ends lost 3 bases at V and 4 bases at J; junction bases unmatched: 4. The germline V gene has CDR1 SGHRS and CDR2 YFSETQ. This CDR3 has 15 residues. CDR3 in DNA: TGCGCCAGCAGCTCGGGGACAGGGGGGCCAGATACGCAGTATTTT. Protein product: CASSSGTGGPDTQYF.

This chain joins TRBV5-6 and TRBJ1-6; no reliable D call. The V end was cut by 3 bases, the J end by 6 bases, with 4 bases between. Germline CDR1 is SGHDT and CDR2 is YYEEEE. The CDR3 length is 12 residues. The CDR3 sequence: CASSSGNSPLHF. The CDR3 DNA follows: TGTGCCAGCAGCTCGGGTAATTCACCCCTCCACTTT.

The rearrangement uses TRBV15 and TRBJ2-7; 7 bases agree with TRBD1. The V gene end was trimmed by 1 base and the J gene end by 6 bases; junction bases not matched to a gene: 6. The CDR3 runs to 14 residues. CDR1 and CDR2 (germline): LNHNV, YYDKDF (reference sequence). CDR3: CATSRARGTREQYF. DNA of the CDR3: TGTGCCACCAGCAGAGCCAGGGGGACGCGCGAGCAGTACTTC.

The chain links TRBV5-6 to TRBJ1-1, with TRBD1 matching over 12 bases. This CDR3 spans 16 amino acids. V shed 5 bases and J 4 bases; nucleotides not matched to a gene: 9. Germline assignment: CDR1 SGHDT and CDR2 YYEEEE. The CDR3 sequence is CASSGDRGRTGTEAFF. The CDR3 bases are TGTGCCAGCAGTGGGGACAGGGGGCGGACGGGCACTGAAGCTTTCTTT. Full variable domain (missing parts from reference TRBV5-6 and TRBJ1-1): DAGVTQSPTHLIKTRGQQVTLRCSPKSGHDTVSWYQQALGQGPQFIFQYYEEEERQRGNFPDRFSGHQFPNYSSELNVNALLLGDSALYLCASSGDRGRTGTEAFFGQGTRLTVV.

The V call is TRBV6-5, the J call TRBJ1-4; 10 nucleotides align to TRBD1. This CDR3 has 15 residues. J lost 7 bases, V lost 0 bases, and 2 bases had no gene match. Germline V gene sequence: CDR1 MNHEY, CDR2 SVGAGI. The CDR3 loop reads CASSYSGTGAEKLFF. DNA for the CDR3: TGTGCCAGCAGTTACTCCGGGACAGGGGCTGAAAAACTGTTTTTT.

The chain combines TRBV5-4 with TRBJ1-1; TRBD1 agrees at 9 bases. This CDR3 contains 15 residues. CDR1 SGHNT and CDR2 YYREEE come from the germline V gene (reference sequence). J lost 1 base, V lost 3 bases, and 4 bases had no gene match. CDR3 DNA sequence: TGTGCCAGCAGCTCCCCGGGACAGGGGAACACTGAAGCTTTCTTT. Protein: CASSSPGQGNTEAFF. The full variable domain, with the rest looked up from reference TRBV5-4 and TRBJ1-1, is ETGVTQSPTHLIKTRGQQVTLRCSSQSGHNTVSWYQQALGQGPQFIFQYYREEENGRGNFPPRFSGLQFPNYSSELNVNALELDDSALYLCASSSPGQGNTEAFFGQGTRLTVV.

This clone was seen just once. This chain uses TRBV10-3 with TRBJ1-3, with D unresolved. CDR3 length: 15 residues. The germline V and J ends were trimmed by 0 bases and 0 bases, with 6 bases remaining between them. In germline, CDR1 is ENHRY, CDR2 SYGVKD. In DNA, the CDR3 is TGTGCCATCAGTGAGTCTAGAGACTCTGGAAACACCATATATTTT. This encodes CAISESRDSGNTIYF.

This clone was seen just once. This chain connects TRBV27 to TRBJ2-7, with D maybe TRBD1 (7 bases). Trimming shortened V by 3 bases and J by 6 bases, and 30 bases separated the two germline ends. CDR3 length: 19 residues. CDR1 is MNHEY and CDR2 is SMNVEV in the germline V gene (reference sequence). The CDR3 loop reads CASSLAGTADGAGLFEQYF. DNA for the CDR3: TGTGCCAGCAGTTTGGCCGGGACAGCCGATGGGGCTGGACTATTCGAGCAGTACTTC.

The V gene is TRBV27, the J gene TRBJ2-7, with D tentatively TRBD1 (6 bases). This CDR3 has 17 amino acids. From germline, CDR1 is MNHEY and CDR2 SMNVEV (reference sequence). The ends were cut back, 2 bases at V and 2 bases at J, with 19 bases in the middle. The CDR3 protein is CASSLRTEPAFTYEQYF. As DNA, the CDR3 is TGTGCCAGCAGTTTAAGGACAGAACCAGCATTCACCTACGAGCAGTACTTC.